This T cell receptor beta chain stems from a study of read filtering for tumor transcriptome and immune sequencing. Looking at the study overall: The cohort had some 16 men and about 15 women aged about 47 to 80, mean about 72 years.

From roughly 400 ng of RNA, a library with molecular barcoded alpha/delta and beta/gamma adaptors was made. TCRdb called the reads again in MiXCR, with one record for every CDR3 protein. The sample lists fewer than 100,000 distinct CDR3 sequences; 9% to 15% were seen once. CDR1 and CDR2 from the germline V gene are LNHNV and YYDKDF (reference sequence). Between the trimmed V and J ends, which lost 2 bases and 0 bases, there was a span of 10 bases. This CDR3 is 15 amino acids long. Study findings and constraints: Single-read clonotypes: about 82% of IR-seq clonotypes (about 3.5% of reads), 74.6% of RNA-seq clonotypes (roughly 49% of reads).

Many counts were recorded for this clonotype. What it binds is unknown. Sequencing was performed on a population of CD138-negative cells sorted from bone marrow. The V call is TRBV15, the J call TRBJ1-1, with D maybe TRBD1 (5 bases). The receptor was isolated from a donor at least 40 years old with multiple myeloma. DNA for the CDR3: TGTGCCACCAGCAGACGAATGGGGCTGAACACTGAAGCTTTCTTT. This encodes CATSRRMGLNTEAFF.